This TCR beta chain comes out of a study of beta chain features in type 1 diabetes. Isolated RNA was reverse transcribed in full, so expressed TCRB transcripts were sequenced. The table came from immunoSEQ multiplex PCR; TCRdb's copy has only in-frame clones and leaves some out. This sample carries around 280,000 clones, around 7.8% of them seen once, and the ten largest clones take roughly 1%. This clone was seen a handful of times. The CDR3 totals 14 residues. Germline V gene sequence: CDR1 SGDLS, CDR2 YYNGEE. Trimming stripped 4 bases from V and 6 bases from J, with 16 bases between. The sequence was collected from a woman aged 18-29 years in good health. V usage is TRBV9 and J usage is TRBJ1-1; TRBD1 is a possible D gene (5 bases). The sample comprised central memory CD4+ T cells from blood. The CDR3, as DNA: TGTGCCAGCAGCCGTCAGGGCGGCGGAGCTGAAGCTTTCTTT. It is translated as CASSRQGGGAEAFF.